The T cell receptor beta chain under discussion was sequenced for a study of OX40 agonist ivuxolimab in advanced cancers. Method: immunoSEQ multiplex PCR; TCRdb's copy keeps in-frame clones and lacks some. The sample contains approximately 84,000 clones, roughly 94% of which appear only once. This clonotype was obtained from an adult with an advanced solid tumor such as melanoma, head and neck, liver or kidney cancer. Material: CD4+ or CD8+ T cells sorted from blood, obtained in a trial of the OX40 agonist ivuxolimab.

CDR3 sequence: CSVEGQGQLYEQYF. Here the CDR3 DNA reads TGCAGCGTTGAGGGTCAGGGCCAGCTCTACGAGCAGTACTTC. The genes are TRBV29-1 and TRBJ2-7; tentative D call: TRBD1 (5 bases). The CDR3 length is 14 residues. Germline assignment: CDR1 SQVTM and CDR2 ANQGSEA. The V and J ends lost 3 bases and 3 bases respectively, with 15 bases between them.